Shown below are 11 T cell receptor beta chains from a single sample sequenced in a study of tumor and adjacent non-tumor tissue in lung cancer. RNA was extracted from bulk tissue without any cell sorting. The library came from three nested PCR rounds adapted from ARM-PCR protocols. MiXCR, run by TCRdb on the multiplex PCR reads, gives a single entry per CDR3 protein. Of approximately 75,000 distinct CDR3 sequences listed, 60% to 85% are singletons. The sample taken for sequencing was lung tumor tissue. Source of these receptors: a woman between 45 and 60 years old with non-small cell lung cancer.

In the case of this clonotype: A junction end diverges from the germline sequence, so it may reflect a read error. V usage is TRBV12-3 or TRBV12-4 and J usage is TRBJ2-1; unclear D gene. The CDR3 consists of 13 residues. The CDR3 nucleotides are TGTGCCATCAGTTTTAATGTCGGCGACGAGCAGTTCTTC. It encodes CAISFNVGDEQFF.

This clonotype showed up just a few times. This chain links TRBV7-9 with TRBJ1-1, with TRBD1 matching over 7 bases. V shed 2 bases, J shed 8 bases, and the junction held 11 bases outside the gene matches. The CDR3 has 15 amino acids. Germline assignment: CDR1 SEHNR and CDR2 FQNEAQ (reference sequence). The CDR3 protein is CASSLLVRGASEAFF. The CDR3 bases are TGTGCCAGCAGCTTATTAGTCAGGGGGGCCTCCGAAGCTTTCTTT.

CDR3 sequence (DNA): TGCGCCAGCCAAGTAGGGGAGGCCAGGCAGAATGAGCAGTTCTTC. Its translation is CASQVGEARQNEQFF. This chain connects TRBV10-1 to TRBJ2-1; possibly TRBD2 for D (6 bases). This CDR3 region has 15 residues. The V end lost 8 bases, the J end lost 7 bases, and 21 bases lay between the germline ends. Germline CDR1 is WNHNN and CDR2 is SYGVQD (reference sequence).

The table lists this clonotype with a few counts. CDR3 in amino acids: CASRELVGAASEQYF. CDR3 in DNA: TGTGCCAGCAGGGAACTAGTGGGAGCGGCCAGCGAGCAGTACTTC. The chain has TRBV6-5 and TRBJ2-7; tentative D call: TRBD2 (5 bases). This CDR3 is built from 15 residues. The germline gives CDR1 MNHEY, CDR2 SVGAGI. Trimming stripped 6 bases from V and 6 bases from J, with 21 bases between.

This clonotype has just a few counts. This may arise from a read error, as a much more abundant clone is one base away. The chain's CDR3 is CASRLGQTPGELFF. CDR3 in DNA: TGCGCCAGCAGGCTCGGACAGACCCCCGGGGAGCTGTTTTTT. This chain joins TRBV5-1 and TRBJ2-2; D is possibly TRBD1 (6 bases). The V gene's germline CDR1 is SGHRS and CDR2 YFSETQ. The CDR3 has 14 residues. Trimming shortened V by 5 bases and J by 6 bases, and 14 bases separated the two germline ends.

About this clonotype: At one end the junction does not follow the germline gene, possibly because of a read error. The chain couples TRBV10-3 to TRBJ1-5, with D hard to call. Germline V gives CDR1 ENHRY, CDR2 SYGVKD. The CDR3 totals 14 residues. The CDR3, as DNA: TGTGCCATCAGGGGCACGGAAGGCAATCAGCCCCGGCATTTT. Amino acid sequence: CAIRGTEGNQPRHF.

Comments on this clonotype: Here the CDR3 omits its conserved ending phenylalanine or tryptophan, so a read error is the likely source. The rearrangement uses TRBV12-3 or TRBV12-4 and TRBJ1-3; D is perhaps TRBD1 (6 bases). This CDR3 spans 15 amino acids. V lost 5 bases and J lost 4, with 15 bases in between. The CDR3 region is CASSPEGGGGNTIYI. Written as DNA, the CDR3 is TGTGCCAGCAGTCCCGAGGGGGGTGGAGGAAACACCATATATATT.

The CDR3 loop reads CASSLDLSAEEQFF. In DNA, the CDR3 is TGTGCCAGCAGCTTAGACCTCTCAGCTGAGGAGCAGTTCTTC. The V gene is TRBV11-2, the J gene TRBJ2-1; D is ambiguous. This CDR3 region has 14 residues. From germline, CDR1 is SGHAT and CDR2 FQNNGV. V was pared by 0 bases and J by 10 bases, with 13 bases between.

Concerning this clonotype itself: One end of the junction varies from germline; a read error may be responsible. J is TRBJ2-1 and V is TRBV30; D possibly corresponds to TRBD2 (6 bases). The CDR3 is 15 residues long. Looked up from germline, CDR1 is GTSNPN and CDR2 is SVGIG (reference sequence). Here the CDR3 DNA reads TGTGCCTGGTTCCAGGCGGGGAGCTCCTACAATGAGCAATTCTTC. This sequence encodes CAWFQAGSSYNEQFF.

Turning to this clonotype: Its ends do not fully match the called genes, so a read error is possible. The chain recombines TRBV11-1 with TRBJ1-2; D is unresolved. CDR1 is SGHAT and CDR2 is FQDESV in the germline V gene (reference sequence). The CDR3 consists of 13 residues. This chain's CDR3 is CASTLTKNYGCTF. CDR3 in DNA: TGTGCCAGCACCTTAACCAAGAACTATGGCTGCACCTTC. Based on the CDR3 plus reference TRBV11-1 and TRBJ1-2, the full variable domain is EAEVAQSPRYKITEKSQAVAFWCDPISGHATLYWYRQILGQGPELLVQFQDESVVDDSQLPKDRFSAERLKGVDSTLKIQPAELGDSAMYLCASTLTKNYGCTFGSGTRLTVV.

The sample holds many counts of this clonotype. This rearrangement joins TRBV6-6 to TRBJ2-2; 10 nucleotides align to TRBD1. The length of the CDR3 is 17 residues. With 5 bases clipped from V and 6 bases from J, the junction kept 12 bases outside the gene matches. Per germline, CDR1 MNHNY and CDR2 SVGAGI (reference sequence). Here the CDR3 reads CASSVVPGQGLPGELFF. The CDR3 DNA reads TGTGCCAGCAGTGTAGTACCGGGACAGGGGTTGCCCGGGGAGCTGTTTTTT.